This T cell receptor (beta chain) was captured in a study of early T cells in non-severe SARS-CoV-2 infection. Regarding the study as a whole: Anti-spike CD8 responses were favored in VDJdb matching, and private and CD4 specificities were missed.

This clonotype is a singleton in its sample. Antigen specificity is unknown. V shed 1 base and J shed 6 bases, with 14 bases lying between them. The germline gives CDR1 SEHNR, CDR2 FQNEAQ (reference sequence). The CDR3 runs 15 residues. In TCRdb, the 5' RACE reads were re-called with MiXCR into one record per CDR3 protein. The profile shows about 86,000 distinct CDR3 sequences, about an eighth of them singletons. This chain connects TRBV7-9 to TRBJ2-3, with D possibly TRBD2 on 6 matching bases. This clonotype originated in an adult who was a healthcare worker with PCR-confirmed SARS-CoV-2 infection or an uninfected control (not recorded which). The material sequenced was whole blood. CDR3 sequence reads: CASSLGAGSGDTQYF. CDR3 sequence (DNA): TGTGCCAGCAGCTTAGGTGCTGGAAGCGGGGATACGCAGTATTTT.